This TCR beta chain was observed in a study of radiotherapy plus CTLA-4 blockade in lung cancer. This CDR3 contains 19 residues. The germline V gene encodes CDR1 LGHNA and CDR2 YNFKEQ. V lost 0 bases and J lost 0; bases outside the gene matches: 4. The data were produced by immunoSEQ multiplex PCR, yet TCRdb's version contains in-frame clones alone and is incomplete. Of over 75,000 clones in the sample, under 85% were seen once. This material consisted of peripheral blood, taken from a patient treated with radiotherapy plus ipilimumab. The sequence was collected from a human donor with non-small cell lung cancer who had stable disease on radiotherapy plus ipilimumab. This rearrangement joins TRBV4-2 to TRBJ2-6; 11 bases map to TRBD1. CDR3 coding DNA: TGTGCCAGCAGCCAAGATCGCGGGACAGGGGGCTCTGGGGCCAACGTCCTGACTTTC. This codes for CASSQDRGTGGSGANVLTF.